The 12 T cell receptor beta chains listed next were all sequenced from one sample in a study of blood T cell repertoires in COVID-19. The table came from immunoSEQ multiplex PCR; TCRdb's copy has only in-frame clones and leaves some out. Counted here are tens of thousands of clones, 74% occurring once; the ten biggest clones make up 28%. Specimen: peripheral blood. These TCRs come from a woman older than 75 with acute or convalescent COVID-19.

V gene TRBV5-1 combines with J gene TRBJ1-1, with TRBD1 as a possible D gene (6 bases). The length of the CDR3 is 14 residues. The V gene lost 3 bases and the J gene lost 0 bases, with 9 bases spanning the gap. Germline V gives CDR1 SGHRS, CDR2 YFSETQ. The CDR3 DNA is TGCGCCAGCAGCTCGGACAGCATGAACACTGAAGCTTTCTTT. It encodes CASSSDSMNTEAFF. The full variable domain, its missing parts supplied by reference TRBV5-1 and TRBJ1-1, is KAGVTQTPRYLIKTRGQQVTLSCSPISGHRSVSWYQQTPGQGLQFLFEYFSETQRNKGNFPGRFSGRQFSNSRSEMNVSTLELGDSALYLCASSSDSMNTEAFFGQGTRLTVV.

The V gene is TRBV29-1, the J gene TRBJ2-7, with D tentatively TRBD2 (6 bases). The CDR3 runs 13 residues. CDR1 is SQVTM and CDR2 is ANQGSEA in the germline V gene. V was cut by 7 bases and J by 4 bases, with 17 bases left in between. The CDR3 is CSGQVRGGYEQYF. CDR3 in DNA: TGCAGCGGTCAGGTCCGGGGAGGATACGAGCAGTACTTC.

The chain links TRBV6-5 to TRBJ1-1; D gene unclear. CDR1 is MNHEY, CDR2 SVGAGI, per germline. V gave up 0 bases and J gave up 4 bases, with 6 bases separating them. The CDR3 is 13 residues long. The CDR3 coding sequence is TGTGCCAGCAGTTACTCCCGGGGCACTGAAGCTTTCTTT. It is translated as CASSYSRGTEAFF.

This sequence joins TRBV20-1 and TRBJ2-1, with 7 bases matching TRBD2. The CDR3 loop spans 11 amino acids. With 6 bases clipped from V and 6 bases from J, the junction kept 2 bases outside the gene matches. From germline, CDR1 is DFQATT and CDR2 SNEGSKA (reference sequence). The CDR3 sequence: CSARLANEQFF. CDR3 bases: TGCAGTGCCAGACTAGCCAATGAGCAGTTCTTC.

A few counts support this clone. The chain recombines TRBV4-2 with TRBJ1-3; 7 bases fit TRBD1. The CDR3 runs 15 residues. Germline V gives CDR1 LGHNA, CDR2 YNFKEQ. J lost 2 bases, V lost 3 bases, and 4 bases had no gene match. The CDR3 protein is CASSQDTGAGNTIYF. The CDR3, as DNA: TGTGCCAGCAGCCAGGATACAGGGGCTGGAAACACCATATATTTT.

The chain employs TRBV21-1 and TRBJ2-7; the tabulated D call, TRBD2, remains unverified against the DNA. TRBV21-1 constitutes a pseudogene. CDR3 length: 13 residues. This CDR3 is CASSKPGFDEQYF. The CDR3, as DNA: TGTGCCAGCAGCAAGCCGGGTTTCGACGAGCAGTACTTC.

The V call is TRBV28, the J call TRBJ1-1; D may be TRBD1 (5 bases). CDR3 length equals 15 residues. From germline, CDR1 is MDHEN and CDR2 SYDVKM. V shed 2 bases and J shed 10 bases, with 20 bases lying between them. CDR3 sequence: CASSLTAGKIRGAFF. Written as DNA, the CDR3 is TGTGCCAGCAGTTTAACGGCAGGGAAGATTCGAGGAGCTTTCTTT.

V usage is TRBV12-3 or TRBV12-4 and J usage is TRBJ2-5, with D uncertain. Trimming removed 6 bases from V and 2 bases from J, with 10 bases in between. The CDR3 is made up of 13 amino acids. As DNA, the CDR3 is TGTGCCAGCAGGAGAGACTCGCAAGAGACCCAGTACTTC. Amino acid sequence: CASRRDSQETQYF.

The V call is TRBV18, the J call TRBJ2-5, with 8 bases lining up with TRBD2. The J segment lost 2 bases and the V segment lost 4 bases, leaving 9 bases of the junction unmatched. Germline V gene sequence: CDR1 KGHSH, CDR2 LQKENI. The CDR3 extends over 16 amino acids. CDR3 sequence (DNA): TGTGCCAGCTCACTGCGGGAGGCAGGGCAACAAGAGACCCAGTACTTC. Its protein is CASSLREAGQQETQYF.

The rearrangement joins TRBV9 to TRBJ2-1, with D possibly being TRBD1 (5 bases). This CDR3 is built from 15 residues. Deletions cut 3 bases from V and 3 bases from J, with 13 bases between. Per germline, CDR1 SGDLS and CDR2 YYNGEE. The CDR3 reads CASSALDSHYNEQFF. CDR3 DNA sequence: TGTGCCAGCAGCGCCCTAGACAGTCACTACAATGAGCAGTTCTTC.

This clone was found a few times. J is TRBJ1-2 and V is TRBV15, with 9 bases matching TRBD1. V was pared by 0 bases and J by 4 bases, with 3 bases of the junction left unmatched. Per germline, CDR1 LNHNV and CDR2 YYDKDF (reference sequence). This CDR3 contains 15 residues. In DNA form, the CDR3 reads TGTGCCACCAGCAGAGATCCGACAGGGGGCTATGGCTACACCTTC. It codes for CATSRDPTGGYGYTF.

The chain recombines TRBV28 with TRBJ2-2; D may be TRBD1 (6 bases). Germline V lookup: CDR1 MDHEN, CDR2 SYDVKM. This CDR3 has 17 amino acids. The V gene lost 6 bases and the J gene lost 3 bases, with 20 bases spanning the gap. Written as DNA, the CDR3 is TGTGCCAGCAGACCGACAGGCTCCATGGGGGACACCGGGGAGCTGTTTTTT. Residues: CASRPTGSMGDTGELFF.